A single T cell receptor (beta chain) is shown here with its context. Its antigen remains unidentified. This specimen includes other DNA sequences encoding the same CDR3. These data come from a study of cytomegalovirus exposure and HLA in healthy donors. Study-level results: HLA-A and HLA-B allele assignments for most subjects were reportedly predicted accurately using TCR beta sequences. It was only CMV serostatus that was available as immune exposure information.

13 Jbeta primers and 60 Vbeta primers were used for the PCR. Produced via immunoSEQ multiplex PCR; TCRdb's table is partial and in-frame only. The table lists roughly 80,000 clones, about 88% of them singletons. Per germline, CDR1 LNHDA and CDR2 SQIVND (reference sequence). V lost 6 bases, J lost 1 base, and 9 bases lay in between. The CDR3 runs 14 residues. The V gene is TRBV19, the J gene TRBJ2-2; the D gene is possibly TRBD2 (6 bases). The TCR was taken from a woman in her fifties or sixties in good health and CMV-seronegative. Sequences were obtained from PBMCs. CDR3 amino acids: CASRWGENTGELFF. In DNA, the CDR3 is TGTGCCAGTAGATGGGGGGAGAACACCGGGGAGCTGTTTTTT. The whole variable domain, filled in from reference TRBV19 and TRBJ2-2, reads DGGITQSPKYLFRKEGQNVTLSCEQNLNHDAMYWYRQDPGQGLRLIYYSQIVNDFQKGDIAEGYSVSREKKESFPLTVTSAQKNPTAFYLCASRWGENTGELFFGEGSRLTVL.